This TCR beta chain is from a study of beta chain features in type 1 diabetes. Study outcomes and limitations: Type 1 diabetes patients had moderately but significantly shorter TCRB CDR3s in all four CD4+ subsets.

Purity (above 95%) was reached by all sorted populations. Concerning this clone: Its antigen remains unknown.

The V gene's germline CDR1 is MDHEN and CDR2 SYDVKM. CDR3 length: 16 amino acids. V shed 4 bases and J shed 8 bases, with 23 bases lying between them. Expressed TCRB transcripts got sequenced, as all isolated RNA was reverse transcribed. The table came from immunoSEQ multiplex PCR; TCRdb's copy has only in-frame clones and leaves some out. Of roughly 50,000 clones detected, 50% to 55% appear once; the ten largest clones hold 2% to 3%. This sequence joins TRBV28 and TRBJ1-1, with D possibly TRBD1 on 5 matching bases. Sequenced: Tregs from blood. This sequence originates from a woman aged 35 to 49 with type 1 diabetes. CDR3 residues: CASSSPSDPSHREAFF. The CDR3 DNA is TGTGCCAGCAGTTCACCCTCGGACCCTAGTCACAGGGAAGCTTTCTTT.